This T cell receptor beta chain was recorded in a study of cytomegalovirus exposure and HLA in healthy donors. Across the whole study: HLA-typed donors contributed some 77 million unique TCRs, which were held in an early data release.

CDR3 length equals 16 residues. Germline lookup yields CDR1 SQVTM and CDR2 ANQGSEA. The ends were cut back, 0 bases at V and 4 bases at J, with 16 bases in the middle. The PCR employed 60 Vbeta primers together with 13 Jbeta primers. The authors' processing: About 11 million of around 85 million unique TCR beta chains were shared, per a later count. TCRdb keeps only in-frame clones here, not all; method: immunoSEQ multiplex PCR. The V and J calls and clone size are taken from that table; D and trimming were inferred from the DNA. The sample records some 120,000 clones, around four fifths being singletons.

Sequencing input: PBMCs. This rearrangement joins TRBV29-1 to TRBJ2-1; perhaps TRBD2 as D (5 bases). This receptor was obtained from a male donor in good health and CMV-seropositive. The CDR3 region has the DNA TGCAGCGTTGAAGATACGGCCATGGGAGCGTACAATGAGCAGTTCTTC. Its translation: CSVEDTAMGAYNEQFF.